This TCR beta chain was observed in a study of blood T cells in healthy people across ages. Study findings and constraints: Both higher diversity and more naive CD4+ cells marked long-lived donors when set against aged donors.

A J-beta primer mix and a sample-barcoded 5' primer were used in a second PCR of roughly 6 to 12 cycles. MiXCR, applied by TCRdb to the 5' RACE reads, yields one record per CDR3 protein. The sample consists of hundreds of thousands of distinct CDR3 sequences, around 25% of them appearing once. Between the trimmed V and J ends, which lost 4 bases and 7 bases, there was a span of 4 bases. CDR3 length: 10 amino acids. CDR1 SQVTM and CDR2 ANQGSEA come from the germline V gene. This clonotype was recorded at least ten times. Its antigen is undetermined. These data were also reused for a study on T cells of mothers and their children. According to that study: Thymic selection molds TCR recombination output in a comparable way in related and unrelated pairs. With unrelated pairs as the comparison, related mother-child pairs had a slightly higher overlap that was not significant.

The sequence derives from a boy younger than 18 in good health. The chain combines TRBV29-1 with TRBJ1-4; no firm D call. Sequences were obtained from blood. CDR3 region: CSVGTEKLFF. The CDR3 coding sequence is TGCAGCGTTGGGACTGAAAAACTGTTTTTT.